This TCR beta chain was sequenced during a study of response to subunit inactivated influenza vaccine. Trimming stripped 3 bases from V and 0 bases from J, with 13 bases between. The CDR3 consists of 16 residues. TCRdb called the RT-PCR reads again in MiXCR, with one record for every CDR3 protein. The sample yields around 180,000 distinct CDR3 sequences, around 9% seen once. The J gene is TRBJ2-3, the V gene TRBV12-3 or TRBV12-4; perhaps TRBD2 as D (5 bases). This TCR was sampled from a man in his forties or fifties who received an inactivated influenza vaccine. This sample comprised non-naive T cells sorted from PBMCs, obtained on the day of vaccination. The CDR3, as DNA: TGTGCCAGCAGTTTTAGAAACGGAGGCAGCACAGATACGCAGTATTTT. It is translated as CASSFRNGGSTDTQYF.